These 5 T cell receptor beta chains were sequenced from one sample in a study of T cell responses to AZD1222 COVID-19 vaccine. Clones were read by immunoSEQ multiplex PCR, and TCRdb kept only the in-frame ones, dropping some. The sample lists 80,000 or so clones, about 85% seen once, with approximately 1.5% in the top ten. The sequenced sample was peripheral blood, obtained on day 0 of AZD1222 vaccination. The receptor source for this set is an adult in good health.

The V call is TRBV9, the J call TRBJ2-3; the D gene could be TRBD1 or TRBD2 (5 bases each). Germline CDR1 and CDR2: SGDLS and YYNGEE. The CDR3 sequence is 16 residues long. Trimming left V 2 bases short and J 0 bases short, with 13 bases between. CDR3 residues: CASSVGPSGSTDTQYF. The CDR3 region has the DNA TGTGCCAGCAGCGTGGGACCCTCAGGGAGCACAGATACGCAGTATTTT.

The chain carries TRBV7-8 and TRBJ2-3; the match to TRBD2 covers 14 bases. CDR1 and CDR2 (germline): SGHVS, FQNEAQ. The ends lost 0 bases at V and 5 bases at J; junction bases unmatched: 4. This CDR3 is 17 amino acids long. The CDR3 protein is CASSLAGTSGRVDTQYF. CDR3 DNA: TGTGCCAGCAGCTTAGCCGGGACTAGCGGGAGAGTAGATACGCAGTATTTT.

This chain links TRBV27 with TRBJ2-1; D is uncertain. CDR1 MNHEY and CDR2 SMNVEV come from the germline V gene (reference sequence). The CDR3 totals 15 residues. The V end lost 7 bases, the J end lost 0 bases, and 13 bases lay between the germline ends. In DNA form, the CDR3 reads TGTGCCAGCACCCTATCGGCGAGCTCCTACAATGAGCAGTTCTTC. This translates into CASTLSASSYNEQFF.

J is TRBJ2-7 and V is TRBV19, with D uncertain. Trimming stripped 4 bases from V and 2 bases from J, with 9 bases between. The CDR3 runs to 13 residues. Germline CDR1 is LNHDA and CDR2 is SQIVND (reference sequence). The CDR3 spells CASSTQQTYEQYF. CDR3 nucleotide sequence: TGTGCCAGTAGTACACAGCAGACCTACGAGCAGTACTTC.

This clone was found a few times. The gene calls are TRBV2 and TRBJ2-7, with TRBD2 identical over 10 bases. V dropped 3 bases and J dropped 7; count of bases not matched to a gene: 18. Per germline, CDR1 SNHLY and CDR2 FYNNEI. This CDR3 is 18 amino acids long. Here the CDR3 reads CASSEELAGGPLLGEQYF. The CDR3 DNA sequence: TGTGCCAGCAGTGAGGAGTTAGCGGGAGGCCCCCTCCTAGGTGAGCAGTACTTC.